This T cell receptor beta chain came from a study of PD-1 blockade in classical Hodgkin lymphoma. Overall study: The study gave patients nivolumab 3 mg/kg intravenously every 2 weeks.

Comments on this clone: Its specificity is unknown.

Findings of the study overall: At baseline, newly diagnosed patients reportedly showed less TCR diversity than healthy donors.

The CDR3 extends over 16 amino acids. Germline V gene sequence: CDR1 SGHNT, CDR2 YYREEE (reference sequence). The trim removed 5 bases at V and 1 base at J, leaving 9 bases unmatched. With no exception, relapse followed autologous stem cell transplantation in all patients, and brentuximab vedotin exposure varied. Profiled with immunoSEQ multiplex PCR; TCRdb holds only in-frame clones, not every one. Of about 50,000 clones in the sample, approximately 73% were seen once. The gene calls are TRBV5-4 and TRBJ1-2, with TRBD1 identical over 9 bases. The source is a human donor with classical Hodgkin lymphoma. This specimen was peripheral blood mononuclear cells (PBMCs), taken at baseline. The CDR3 loop is CASRGGQGLINYGYTF. In DNA form, the CDR3 reads TGTGCCAGCAGGGGGGGACAGGGTCTGATTAACTATGGCTACACCTTC.